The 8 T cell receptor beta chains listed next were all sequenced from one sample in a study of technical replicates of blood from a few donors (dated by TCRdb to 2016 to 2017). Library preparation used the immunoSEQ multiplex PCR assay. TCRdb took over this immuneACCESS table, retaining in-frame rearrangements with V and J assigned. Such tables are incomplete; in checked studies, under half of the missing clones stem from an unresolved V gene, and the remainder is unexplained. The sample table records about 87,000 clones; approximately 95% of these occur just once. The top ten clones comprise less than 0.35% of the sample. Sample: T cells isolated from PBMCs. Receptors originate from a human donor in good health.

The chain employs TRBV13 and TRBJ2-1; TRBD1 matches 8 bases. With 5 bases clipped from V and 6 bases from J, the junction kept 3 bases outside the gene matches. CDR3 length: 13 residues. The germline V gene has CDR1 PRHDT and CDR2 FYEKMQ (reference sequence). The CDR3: CASSDDRGNEQFF. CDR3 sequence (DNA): TGTGCCAGCAGCGACGACAGGGGCAATGAGCAGTTCTTC.

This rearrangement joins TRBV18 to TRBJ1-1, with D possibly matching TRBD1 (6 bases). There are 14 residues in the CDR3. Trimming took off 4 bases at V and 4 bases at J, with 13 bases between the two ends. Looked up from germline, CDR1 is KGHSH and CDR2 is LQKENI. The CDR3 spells CASSQQGISTEAFF. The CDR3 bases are TGTGCCAGCTCACAACAGGGTATAAGCACTGAAGCTTTCTTT. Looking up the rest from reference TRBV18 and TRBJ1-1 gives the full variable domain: NAGVMQNPRHLVRRRGQEARLRCSPMKGHSHVYWYRQLPEEGLKFMVYLQKENIIDESGMPKERFSAEFPKEGPSILRIQQVVRGDSAAYFCASSQQGISTEAFFGQGTRLTVV.

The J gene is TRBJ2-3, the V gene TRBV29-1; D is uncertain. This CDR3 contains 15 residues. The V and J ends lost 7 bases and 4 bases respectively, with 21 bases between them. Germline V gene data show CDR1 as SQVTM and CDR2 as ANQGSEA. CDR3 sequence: CSAVFGASPADTQYF. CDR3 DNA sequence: TGCAGCGCCGTATTCGGAGCGTCGCCCGCAGATACGCAGTATTTT.

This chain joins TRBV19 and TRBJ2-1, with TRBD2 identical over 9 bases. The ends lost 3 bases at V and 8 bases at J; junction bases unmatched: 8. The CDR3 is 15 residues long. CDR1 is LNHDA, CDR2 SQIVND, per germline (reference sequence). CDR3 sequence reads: CASSISAGGNYEQFF. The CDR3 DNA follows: TGTGCCAGTAGTATCTCTGCGGGAGGGAATTATGAGCAGTTCTTC.

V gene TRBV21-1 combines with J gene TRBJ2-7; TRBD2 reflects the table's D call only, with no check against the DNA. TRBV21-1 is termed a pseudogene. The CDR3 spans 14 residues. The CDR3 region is CASSRGLAGNEQYF. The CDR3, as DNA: TGTGCCAGCAGCCGCGGACTAGCGGGAAACGAGCAGTACTTC.

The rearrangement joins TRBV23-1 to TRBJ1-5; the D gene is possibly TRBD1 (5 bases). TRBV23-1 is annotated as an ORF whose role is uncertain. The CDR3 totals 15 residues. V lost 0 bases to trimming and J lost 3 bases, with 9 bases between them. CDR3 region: CASSQSQGINQPQHF. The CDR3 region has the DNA TGCGCCAGCAGTCAATCTCAGGGAATCAATCAGCCCCAGCATTTT.

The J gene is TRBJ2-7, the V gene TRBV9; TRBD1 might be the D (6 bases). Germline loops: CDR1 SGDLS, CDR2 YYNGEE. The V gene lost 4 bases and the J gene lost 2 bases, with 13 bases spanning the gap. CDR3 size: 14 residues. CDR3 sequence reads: CASSLAGTPYEQYF. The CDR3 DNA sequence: TGTGCCAGCAGCCTTGCCGGGACACCCTACGAGCAGTACTTC.

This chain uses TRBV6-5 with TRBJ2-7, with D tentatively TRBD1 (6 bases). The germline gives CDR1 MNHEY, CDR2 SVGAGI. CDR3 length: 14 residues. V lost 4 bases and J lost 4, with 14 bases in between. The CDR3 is CASSSGARPYEQYF. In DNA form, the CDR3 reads TGTGCCAGCAGTTCAGGGGCGCGTCCTTACGAGCAGTACTTC.